Detailed here is one TCR beta chain. As yet, its antigen is unknown. This sample is part of a study of T cell responses to AZD1222 COVID-19 vaccine. Study-level findings and limits: Spike regions recognized by vaccine-associated CD4 TCRs spanned the protein, led by 160-218 and 743-854.

The assay was immunoSEQ multiplex PCR, and TCRdb's table has in-frame clones only and misses some. There are 120,000 or so clones in the sample; about 89% occur only once, and more than 4.5% lies in the top ten. CDR1 and CDR2 (germline): LGHDT, YNNKEL (reference sequence). The CDR3 extends over 13 amino acids. V was trimmed by 8 bases and J by 10 bases, leaving 15 bases between them. V usage is TRBV3-1 (or the pseudogene TRBV3-2) and J usage is TRBJ1-6, with no clear D. Sequenced here: peripheral blood, sampled on day 0 of AZD1222 vaccination. The sequence was collected from an adult in good health. CDR3 amino acids: CASRPGLGSPLHF. The CDR3 coding sequence is TGTGCCAGCCGCCCGGGCTTGGGATCACCCCTCCACTTT.